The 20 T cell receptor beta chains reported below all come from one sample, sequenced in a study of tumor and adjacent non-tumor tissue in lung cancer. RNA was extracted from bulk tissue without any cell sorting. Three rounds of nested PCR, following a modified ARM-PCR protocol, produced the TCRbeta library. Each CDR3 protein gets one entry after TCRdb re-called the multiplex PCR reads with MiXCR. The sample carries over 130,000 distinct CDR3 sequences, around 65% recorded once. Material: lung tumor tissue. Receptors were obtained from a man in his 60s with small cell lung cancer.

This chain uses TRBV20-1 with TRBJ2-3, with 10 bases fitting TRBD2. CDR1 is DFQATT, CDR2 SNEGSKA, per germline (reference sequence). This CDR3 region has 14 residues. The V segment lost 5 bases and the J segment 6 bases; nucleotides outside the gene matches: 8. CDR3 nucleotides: TGCAGTGCTCTTAGGACTAGCGGTCGGGATACGCAGTATTTT. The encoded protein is CSALRTSGRDTQYF.

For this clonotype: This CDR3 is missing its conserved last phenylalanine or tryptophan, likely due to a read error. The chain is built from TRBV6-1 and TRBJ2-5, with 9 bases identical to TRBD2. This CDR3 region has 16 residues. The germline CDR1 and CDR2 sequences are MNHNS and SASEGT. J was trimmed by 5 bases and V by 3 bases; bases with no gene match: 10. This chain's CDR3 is CASSDGVAGVQETQYL. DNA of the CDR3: TGTGCCAGCAGTGATGGGGTAGCGGGAGTACAGGAGACCCAGTACCTC.

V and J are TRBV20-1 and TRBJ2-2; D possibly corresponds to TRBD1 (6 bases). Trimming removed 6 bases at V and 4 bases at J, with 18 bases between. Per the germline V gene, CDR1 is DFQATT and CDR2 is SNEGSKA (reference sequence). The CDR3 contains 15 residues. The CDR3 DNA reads TGCAGTGCGCCTTCCTCAGGGGTAAGCACCGGGGAGCTGTTTTTT. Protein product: CSAPSSGVSTGELFF.

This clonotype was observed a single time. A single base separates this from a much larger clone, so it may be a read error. CDR3 DNA sequence: TGCAGTGCGCTGCCGGGGGGGGATGAAAAAGTGTTTTTT. Translating gives CSALPGGDEKVFF. This chain links TRBV20-1 with TRBJ1-4, with D tentatively TRBD1 (5 bases). Germline CDR1 DFQATT, CDR2 SNEGSKA (reference sequence). This CDR3 has 13 amino acids.

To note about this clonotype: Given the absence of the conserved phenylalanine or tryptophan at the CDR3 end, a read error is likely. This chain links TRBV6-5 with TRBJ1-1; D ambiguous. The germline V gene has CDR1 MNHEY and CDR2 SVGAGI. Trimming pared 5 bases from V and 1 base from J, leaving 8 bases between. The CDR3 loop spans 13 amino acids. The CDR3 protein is CASSQFSNTEAFS. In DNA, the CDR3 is TGTGCCAGCAGTCAATTCTCGAACACTGAAGCTTTCTCT.

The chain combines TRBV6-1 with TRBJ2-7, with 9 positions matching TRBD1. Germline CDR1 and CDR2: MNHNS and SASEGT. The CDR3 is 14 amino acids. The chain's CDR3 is CASRRTGGSYGQYV. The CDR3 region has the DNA TGTGCCAGCAGGAGAACAGGGGGCTCCTACGGGCAGTACGTC.

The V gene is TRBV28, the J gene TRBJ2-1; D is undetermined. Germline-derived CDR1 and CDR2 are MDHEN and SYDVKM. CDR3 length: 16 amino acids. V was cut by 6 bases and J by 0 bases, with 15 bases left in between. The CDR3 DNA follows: TGTGCCAGCAGCCCCCCTATTCGGAGCTCCTACAATGAGCAGTTCTTC. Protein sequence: CASSPPIRSSYNEQFF. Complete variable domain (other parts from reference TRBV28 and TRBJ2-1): DVKVTQSSRYLVKRTGEKVFLECVQDMDHENMFWYRQDPGLGLRLIYFSYDVKMKEKGDIPEGYSVSREKKERFSLILESASTNQTSMYLCASSPPIRSSYNEQFFGPGTRLTVL.

CDR3 sequence reads: CASGEGQGRVEQYF. As DNA, the CDR3 is TGTGCCAGCGGTGAGGGACAGGGAAGGGTCGAGCAGTACTTC. V and J are TRBV9 and TRBJ2-7; 9 bases match TRBD1. Germline V CDR1 and CDR2: SGDLS, YYNGEE. There are 14 residues in the CDR3. Germline trimming cut 7 bases from V and 6 bases from J; bases unmatched to any gene: 11. Full variable domain (missing parts from reference TRBV9 and TRBJ2-7): DSGVTQTPKHLITATGQRVTLRCSPRSGDLSVYWYQQSLDQGLQFLIQYYNGEERAKGNILERFSAQQFPDLHSELNLSSLELGDSALYFCASGEGQGRVEQYFGPGTRLTVT.

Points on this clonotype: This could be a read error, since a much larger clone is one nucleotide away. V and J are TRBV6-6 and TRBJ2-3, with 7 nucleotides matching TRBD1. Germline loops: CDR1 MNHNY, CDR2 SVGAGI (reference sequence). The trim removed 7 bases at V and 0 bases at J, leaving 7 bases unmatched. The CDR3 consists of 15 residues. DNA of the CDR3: TGTGCCAGCAATCCTGACAGGGCGAGCACAGATACGCAGTATTTT. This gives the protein CASNPDRASTDTQYF.

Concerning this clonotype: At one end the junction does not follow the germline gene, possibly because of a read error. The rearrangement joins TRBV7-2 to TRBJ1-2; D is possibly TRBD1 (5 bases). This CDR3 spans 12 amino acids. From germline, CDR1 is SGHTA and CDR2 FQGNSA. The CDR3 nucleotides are TGTGCCAGCGGGGCGAACTCCTATGGGTACACCTTC. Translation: CASGANSYGYTF.

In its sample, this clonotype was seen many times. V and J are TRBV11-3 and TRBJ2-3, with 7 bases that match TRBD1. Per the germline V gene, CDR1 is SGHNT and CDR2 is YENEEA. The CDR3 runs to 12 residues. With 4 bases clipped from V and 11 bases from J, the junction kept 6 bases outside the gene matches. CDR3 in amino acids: CASSSTGTEQYF. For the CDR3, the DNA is TGTGCCAGCAGCTCCACCGGGACAGAGCAGTATTTT.

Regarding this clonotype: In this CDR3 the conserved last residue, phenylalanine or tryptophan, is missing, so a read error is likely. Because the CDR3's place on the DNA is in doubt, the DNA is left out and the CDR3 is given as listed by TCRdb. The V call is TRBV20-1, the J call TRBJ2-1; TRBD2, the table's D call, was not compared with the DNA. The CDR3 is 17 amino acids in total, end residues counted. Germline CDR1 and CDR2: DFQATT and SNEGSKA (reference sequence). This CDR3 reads CSAPPGLAGGPRNELFS.

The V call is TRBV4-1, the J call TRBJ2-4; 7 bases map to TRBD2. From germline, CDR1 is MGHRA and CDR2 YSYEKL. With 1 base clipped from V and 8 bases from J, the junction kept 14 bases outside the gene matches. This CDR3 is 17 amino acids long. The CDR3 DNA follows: TGCGCCAGCAGCCAAGGATATGGGGGAGGGCCTAGGGACATTCAGTACTTC. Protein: CASSQGYGGGPRDIQYF.

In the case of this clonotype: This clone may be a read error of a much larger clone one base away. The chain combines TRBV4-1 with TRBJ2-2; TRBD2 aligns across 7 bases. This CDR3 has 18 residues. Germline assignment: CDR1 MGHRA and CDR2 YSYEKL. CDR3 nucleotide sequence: TGCGCCAGCAGACAAGATGGGTGGACGGGAGGAAACACCGGGGAGCTGTTTTTT. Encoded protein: CASRQDGWTGGNTGELFF.

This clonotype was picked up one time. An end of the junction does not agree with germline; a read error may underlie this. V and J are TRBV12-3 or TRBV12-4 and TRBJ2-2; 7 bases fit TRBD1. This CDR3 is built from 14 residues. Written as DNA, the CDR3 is TGTGACAGCAGGAGACAGGGGAACACCGGGGAGCTGTTTTTT. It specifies CDSRRQGNTGELFF.

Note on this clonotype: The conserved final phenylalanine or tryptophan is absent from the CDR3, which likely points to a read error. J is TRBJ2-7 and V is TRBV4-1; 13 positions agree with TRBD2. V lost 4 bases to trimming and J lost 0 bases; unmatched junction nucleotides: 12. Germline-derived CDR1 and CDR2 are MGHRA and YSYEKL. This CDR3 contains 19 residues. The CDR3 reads CASSPKGLAGLRNSYEQYL. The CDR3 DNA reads TGCGCCAGCAGCCCAAAGGGACTAGCGGGACTGAGGAACTCCTACGAGCAGTACCTC.

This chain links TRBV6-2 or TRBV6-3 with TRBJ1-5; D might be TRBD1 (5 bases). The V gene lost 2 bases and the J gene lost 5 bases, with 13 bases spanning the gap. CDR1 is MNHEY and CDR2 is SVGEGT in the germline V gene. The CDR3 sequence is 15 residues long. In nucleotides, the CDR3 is TGTGCCAGCAGTTACGGCGACAGTGGTCATCAGCCCCAGCATTTT. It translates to CASSYGDSGHQPQHF.

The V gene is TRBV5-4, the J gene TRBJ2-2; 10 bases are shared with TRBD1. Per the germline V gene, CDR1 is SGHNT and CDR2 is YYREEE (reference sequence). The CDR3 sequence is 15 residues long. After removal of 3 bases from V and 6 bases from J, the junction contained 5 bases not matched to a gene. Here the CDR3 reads CASSSRDRGPGELFF. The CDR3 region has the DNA TGTGCCAGCAGCTCCCGGGACAGGGGCCCCGGGGAGCTGTTTTTT.

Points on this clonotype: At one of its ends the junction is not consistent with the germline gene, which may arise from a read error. CDR3: CASSPTEGYNEQSF. The CDR3 nucleotides are TGTGCCAGCAGCCCTACCGAGGGGTACAATGAGCAGTCCTTC. The chain employs TRBV7-3 and TRBJ2-1, with D perhaps matching TRBD1 or TRBD2 (5 bases each). CDR1 is SGHTA, CDR2 FQGTGA, per germline. The CDR3 extends over 14 amino acids.

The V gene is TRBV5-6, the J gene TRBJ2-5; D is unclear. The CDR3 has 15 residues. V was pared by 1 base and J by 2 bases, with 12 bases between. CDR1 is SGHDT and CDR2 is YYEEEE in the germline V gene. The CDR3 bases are TGTGCCAGCAGCTTGAGGCTAGTGGGGCAAGAGACCCAGTACTTC. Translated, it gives CASSLRLVGQETQYF.